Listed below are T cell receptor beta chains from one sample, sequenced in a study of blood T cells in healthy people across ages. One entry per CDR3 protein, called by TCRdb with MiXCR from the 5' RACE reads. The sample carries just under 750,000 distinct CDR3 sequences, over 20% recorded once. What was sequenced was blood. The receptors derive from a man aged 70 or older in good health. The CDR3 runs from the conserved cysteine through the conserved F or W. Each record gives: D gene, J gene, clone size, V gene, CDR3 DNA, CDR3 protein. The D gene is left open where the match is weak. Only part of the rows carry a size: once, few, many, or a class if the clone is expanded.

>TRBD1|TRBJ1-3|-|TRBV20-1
TGCAGTGCCCGGACAGGGGGAAACACCATATATTTT
CSARTGGNTIYF
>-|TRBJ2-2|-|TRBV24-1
TGTGCCACCAGTGTCACTAGCCCTCCGACCGGGGAGCTGTTTTTT
CATSVTSPPTGELFF
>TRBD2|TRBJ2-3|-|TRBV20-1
TGCAGTGCCGGACGACTAGCGGGAGTGAATGCAGATACGCAGTATTTT
CSAGRLAGVNADTQYF
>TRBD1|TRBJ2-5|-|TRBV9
TGTGCCAGCAGCGACCGGACAGGGGAAGAGACCCAGTACTTC
CASSDRTGEETQYF
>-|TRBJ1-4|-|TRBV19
TGTGCCAGTAGTATCGGAAGACAGCCACCAACTAATGAAAAACTGTTTTTT
CASSIGRQPPTNEKLFF
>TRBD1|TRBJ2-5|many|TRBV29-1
TGCAGCGCTGGGACAGGGTCCACAGAGACCCAGTACTTC
CSAGTGSTETQYF
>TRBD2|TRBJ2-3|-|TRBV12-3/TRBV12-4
TGTGCCAGCAGTGATACTAGCGGGGGCACAGATACGCAGTATTTT
CASSDTSGGTDTQYF
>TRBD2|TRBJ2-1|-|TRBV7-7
TGTGCCAGCGGTCAGAGCGGGAGACGCAATGAGCAGTTCTTC
CASGQSGRRNEQFF
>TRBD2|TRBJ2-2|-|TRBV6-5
TGTGCCGGCAGTTATGAGCTAGCGGACAACACCGGGGAGCTGTTTTTT
CAGSYELADNTGELFF
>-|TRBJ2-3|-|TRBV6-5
TGTGCCAGCAGTTACTCAGACGCCAGCACAGATACGCAGTATTTT
CASSYSDASTDTQYF
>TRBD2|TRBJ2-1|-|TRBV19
TGTGCCAGTAGTCCCCATAGCGGGAACGCCAATGAGCAGTTCTTC
CASSPHSGNANEQFF
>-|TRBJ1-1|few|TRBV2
TGTGCCAGCAGAAAAGGAGGATCGAACACTGAAGCTTTCTTT
CASRKGGSNTEAFF
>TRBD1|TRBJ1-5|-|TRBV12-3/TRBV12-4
TGTGCCAGCAGTTTCCGGGACAGGGGTGCGCCCCAGCATTTT
CASSFRDRGAPQHF
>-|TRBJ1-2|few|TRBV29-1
TGCAGCGTTGAATCACTCAGGTTCTATGGCTACACCTTC
CSVESLRFYGYTF
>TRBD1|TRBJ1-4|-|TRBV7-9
TGTGCCAGCAGTCCCAGCGGGACAGGGATTGAAAAACTGTTTTTT
CASSPSGTGIEKLFF
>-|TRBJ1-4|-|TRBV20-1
TGCAGTGCTGGGACCAGGACCTCAAATGAAAAACTGTTTTTT
CSAGTRTSNEKLFF
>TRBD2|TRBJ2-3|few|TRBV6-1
TGTGCCAGCATCCGGACTAGCGGGGGGACAGGAACAGATACGCAGTATTTT
CASIRTSGGTGTDTQYF
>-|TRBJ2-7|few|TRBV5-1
TGCGCCAGCAGCACTGACGGAACCTACGAGCAGTACTTC
CASSTDGTYEQYF
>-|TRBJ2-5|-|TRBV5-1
TGCGCCAGCAGCTACCAACAGGACCAAGAGACCCAGTACTTC
CASSYQQDQETQYF
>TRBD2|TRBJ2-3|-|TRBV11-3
TGTGCCAGCAGCCCAGAGCTAGCGGGAGTAGGAGACACAGATACGCAGTATTTT
CASSPELAGVGDTDTQYF
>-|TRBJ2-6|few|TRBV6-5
TGTGCCAGCAGCGGAGGATTAAGCTCTGGGGCCAACGTCCTGACTTTC
CASSGGLSSGANVLTF
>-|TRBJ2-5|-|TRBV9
TGTGCCAGCAGCGTAGCCAACCAAGAGACCCAGTACTTC
CASSVANQETQYF
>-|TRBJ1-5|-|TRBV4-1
TGCGCCAGCAGCCAAGATCTAAGGTCCAGGAGCAATCAGCCCCAGCATTTT
CASSQDLRSRSNQPQHF
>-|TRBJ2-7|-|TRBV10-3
TGTGCCATCAGTGAGACGCTCGGGGGCTTCAGCTCCTACGAGCAGTACTTC
CAISETLGGFSSYEQYF
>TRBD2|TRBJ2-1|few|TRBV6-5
TGTGCCAGCAGTTACTCAATTAGCGGGAGTAAATACAATGAGCAGTTCTTC
CASSYSISGSKYNEQFF
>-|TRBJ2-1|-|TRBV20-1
TGCAGTGCCGCTCTCTTACGGGGGGCAGGTGAGCAGTTCTTC
CSAALLRGAGEQFF
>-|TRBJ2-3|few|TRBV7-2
TGTGCCAGCAGCTTAGAGCAAAGCGCAGATACGCAGTATTTT
CASSLEQSADTQYF
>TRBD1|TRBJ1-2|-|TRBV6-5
TGTGCCAGCACAAACGGGGGGACAGTCTATGGCTACACCTTC
CASTNGGTVYGYTF
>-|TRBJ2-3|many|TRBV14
TGTGCCAGCAGCCAAGTGAGGGGTAAGGCGCAGTATTTT
CASSQVRGKAQYF
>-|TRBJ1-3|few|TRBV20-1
TGCAGTGCTAGCAAAGGGCGGATCTATGGAAACACCATATATTTT
CSASKGRIYGNTIYF
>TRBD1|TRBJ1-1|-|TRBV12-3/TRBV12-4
TGTGCCAGCAGACGACAGGGGAAGGGCACTGAAGCTTTCTTT
CASRRQGKGTEAFF
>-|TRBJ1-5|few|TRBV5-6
TGTGCCAGCAGCTTGGGCGGGCACGTAAGCAATCAGCCCCAGCATTTT
CASSLGGHVSNQPQHF
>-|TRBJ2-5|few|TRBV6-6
TGTGCCAGCAGACCCGGGTCGCTAGCAATTTTAGAGACCCAGTACTTC
CASRPGSLAILETQYF
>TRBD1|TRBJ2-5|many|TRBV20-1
TGCAGTGCTACCATCGGACAGGTTTATCAAGAGACCCAGTACTTC
CSATIGQVYQETQYF
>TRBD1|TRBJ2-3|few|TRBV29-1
TGCAGCGTTGGACAGGGGGCGAATACGCAGTATTTT
CSVGQGANTQYF
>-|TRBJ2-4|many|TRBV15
TGTGCCACCAGCAGAGATATGGTCAGATCAAACATTCAGTACTTC
CATSRDMVRSNIQYF
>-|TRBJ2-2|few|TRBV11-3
TGTGCCAGCAGGGTTGGAATGAACACCGGGGAGCTGTTTTTT
CASRVGMNTGELFF
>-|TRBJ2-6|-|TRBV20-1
TGCAGTGCTAGATTTCAGGGTACCGGGGCCAACGTCCTGACTTTC
CSARFQGTGANVLTF
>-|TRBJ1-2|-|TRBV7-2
TGTGCCAGCAGCTTTCGCCAAAGCGCTAACTATGGCTACACCTTC
CASSFRQSANYGYTF
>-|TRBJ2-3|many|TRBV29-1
TGCAGCGTTGAACGGGATTCGGATACGCAGTATTTT
CSVERDSDTQYF
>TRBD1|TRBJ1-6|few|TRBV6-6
TGTGCCAGCAGCCCTGGGGACAGGGTTGATTCACCCCTCCACTTT
CASSPGDRVDSPLHF